The 14 T cell receptor beta chains below all came from one sample that was sequenced in a study of shared clonotypes between healthy human individuals. Produced via immunoSEQ multiplex PCR; TCRdb's table is partial and in-frame only. The sample lists about 770,000 clones, 72% occurring once. The sample was memory CD4+ T cells sorted from blood. Subset indicated: CD45RA-negative fraction. The source is a young woman in good health.

The V gene is TRBV6-6, the J gene TRBJ1-2; D gene unclear. Between the trimmed V and J ends, which lost 0 bases and 8 bases, there was a span of 16 bases. This CDR3 is 15 amino acids long. CDR1 is MNHNY and CDR2 is SVGAGI in the germline V gene (reference sequence). CDR3 loop: CASSYSNRLTRGYTF. CDR3 DNA: TGTGCCAGCAGTTACTCGAATCGGTTGACTCGAGGCTACACCTTC.

This rearrangement joins TRBV5-1 to TRBJ1-4, with no clear D. Trimming removed 3 bases from V and 6 bases from J, with 12 bases in between. Germline lookup yields CDR1 SGHRS and CDR2 YFSETQ. The CDR3 loop spans 14 amino acids. The CDR3 DNA reads as TGCGCCAGCAGCTCTCAAGGGCCGGATGAAAAACTGTTTTTT. Its translation: CASSSQGPDEKLFF.

V usage is TRBV5-1 and J usage is TRBJ2-3; D possibly corresponds to TRBD1 (6 bases). Germline V gene sequence: CDR1 SGHRS, CDR2 YFSETQ. The CDR3 contains 14 residues. Trimming took 5 bases from V and 2 from J, leaving 12 bases between them. The CDR3 DNA follows: TGCGCCAGCAGTCGTACAGGGAACACAGATACGCAGTATTTT. Amino acid sequence: CASSRTGNTDTQYF. Combining the CDR3 with reference TRBV5-1 and TRBJ2-3 gives the whole variable domain KAGVTQTPRYLIKTRGQQVTLSCSPISGHRSVSWYQQTPGQGLQFLFEYFSETQRNKGNFPGRFSGRQFSNSRSEMNVSTLELGDSALYLCASSRTGNTDTQYFGPGTRLTVL.

The rearrangement links TRBV6-6 to TRBJ2-5; 7 bases are shared with TRBD2. CDR3 length: 16 residues. Trimming took 2 bases from V and 5 from J; bases not matched to a gene: 11. The germline CDR1 and CDR2 sequences are MNHNY and SVGAGI (reference sequence). CDR3 DNA: TGTGCCAGCAGTTACCGGCCTAGCGGCAATGAGGAGACCCAGTACTTC. This gives the protein CASSYRPSGNEETQYF.

This chain links TRBV28 with TRBJ2-3; 9 nucleotides match TRBD1. The trim removed 6 bases at V and 6 bases at J, leaving 13 bases unmatched. Germline V lookup: CDR1 MDHEN, CDR2 SYDVKM. The CDR3 loop spans 16 amino acids. CDR3: CASRPTPGQGMDTQYF. The CDR3 region has the DNA TGTGCCAGCAGACCCACCCCGGGACAGGGCATGGATACGCAGTATTTT.

The rearrangement joins TRBV11-2 to TRBJ2-3; D is uncertain. V was shortened by 6 bases and J by 4 bases, with 11 bases between the two germline ends. Germline CDR1 SGHAT, CDR2 FQNNGV. This CDR3 contains 13 residues. The DNA of the CDR3 is TGTGCCAGCAGAAGGTCCTTATCAGATACGCAGTATTTT. It yields the protein CASRRSLSDTQYF.

The chain carries TRBV11-3 and TRBJ2-2; D not resolved. This CDR3 region has 15 residues. With 6 bases removed from V and 4 bases from J, the gap between germline ends came to 15 bases. The germline V gene has CDR1 SGHNT and CDR2 YENEEA. The DNA of the CDR3 is TGTGCCAGCAGTTCCCTAGGGTCGAGCACCGGGGAGCTGTTTTTT. This encodes CASSSLGSSTGELFF.

This rearrangement joins TRBV5-1 to TRBJ2-1; either TRBD1 or TRBD2 may supply D (5 bases each). Trimming stripped 5 bases from V and 4 bases from J, with 16 bases between. This CDR3 contains 15 residues. The germline CDR1 and CDR2 sequences are SGHRS and YFSETQ. This chain's CDR3 is CASSLRDPVYNEQFF. The CDR3 nucleotides read TGCGCCAGCAGTCTCCGGGACCCTGTATACAATGAGCAGTTCTTC.

This clone was seen once. The V gene is TRBV6-1, the J gene TRBJ2-7; no definite D call. Per germline, CDR1 MNHNS and CDR2 SASEGT. The CDR3 extends over 14 amino acids. Trimming stripped 10 bases from V and 2 bases from J, with 18 bases between. The CDR3 DNA is TGTGCCACCCGGCGAACAGTAAGCACCTACGAGCAGTACTTC. It is translated as CATRRTVSTYEQYF.

The chain carries TRBV15 and TRBJ2-5, with D uncertain. The germline gives CDR1 LNHNV, CDR2 YYDKDF (reference sequence). The ends were cut back, 2 bases at V and 3 bases at J, with 10 bases in the middle. The CDR3 runs to 14 residues. The DNA for the CDR3 is TGTGCCACCAGCAGAAGACAAGTCAAAGAGACCCAGTACTTC. Protein: CATSRRQVKETQYF. The complete variable domain, with remaining parts taken from reference TRBV15 and TRBJ2-5, reads DAMVIQNPRYQVTQFGKPVTLSCSQTLNHNVMYWYQQKSSQAPKLLFHYYDKDFNNEADTPDNFQSRRPNTSFCFLDIRSPGLGDTAMYLCATSRRQVKETQYFGPGTRLLVL.

The chain carries TRBV6-1 and TRBJ2-7, with D unresolved. This CDR3 is built from 16 residues. V was shortened by 2 bases and J by 3 bases, with 17 bases between the two germline ends. Germline CDR1 is MNHNS and CDR2 is SASEGT. CDR3 in DNA: TGTGCCAGCAGTGAAACCGCCTCTAATGCCCTCTACGAGCAGTACTTC. Protein product: CASSETASNALYEQYF.

This chain links TRBV6-1 with TRBJ2-7; weak D call: TRBD2 (5 bases). CDR1 and CDR2 from the germline V gene are MNHNS and SASEGT. V lost 2 bases, J lost 7 bases, and 15 bases lay in between. The CDR3 totals 14 residues. The CDR3 coding sequence is TGTGCCAGCAGTGAAAATCTCTCCCTAGCAGAGCAGTACTTC. Translation: CASSENLSLAEQYF.

This clone occurred many times. The rearrangement links TRBV30 to TRBJ1-4; TRBD1 is a possible D gene (6 bases). Per germline, CDR1 GTSNPN and CDR2 SVGIG (reference sequence). V lost 0 bases and J lost 7, with 15 bases in between. This CDR3 region has 15 residues. In DNA, the CDR3 is TGTGCCTGGAGTGTAAGGTCGGGGGGCGGTGAAAAACTGTTTTTT. This codes for CAWSVRSGGGEKLFF.

The V call is TRBV21-1, the J call TRBJ1-1. TRBV21-1 is listed as a pseudogene. The CDR3 consists of 13 residues. For the CDR3, the DNA is TGTGCCAGCAGCAAAGGGGGTGATGGGAGGGCTTTCTTT. Its protein is CASSKGGDGRAFF.